The 18 T cell receptor beta chains below were found in one sample sequenced in a study of shared clonotypes between healthy human individuals. Selected positively for CCR7 and CD45RO-negative, naive CD8 cells excluded terminally differentiated effector memory CD45RA+ cells. The method was immunoSEQ multiplex PCR; TCRdb's version includes in-frame clones alone and lacks a portion of them. The sample holds some 2,000,000 clones, approximately 94% seen once. The material sequenced was naive CD8+ T cells sorted from blood. The receptors originated from a young man in good health.

The chain joins TRBV6-5 to TRBJ1-4; a weak D match, TRBD1 (5 bases). The CDR3 extends over 15 amino acids. Germline V gives CDR1 MNHEY, CDR2 SVGAGI. The V end was cut by 4 bases, the J end by 4 bases, with 13 bases between. The CDR3 protein is CASSFGGGINEKLFF. CDR3 nucleotides: TGTGCCAGCAGTTTTGGGGGAGGCATTAATGAAAAACTGTTTTTT.

The chain has TRBV15 and TRBJ2-7; D gene ambiguous. Germline V lookup: CDR1 LNHNV, CDR2 YYDKDF (reference sequence). This CDR3 is 17 amino acids long. Trimming took 3 bases from V and 0 from J, leaving 18 bases between them. CDR3 nucleotides: TGTGCCACCAGCAGCTTCCCCCAAGGGCCCAGCTCCTACGAGCAGTACTTC. Residues: CATSSFPQGPSSYEQYF.

In regard to this clone: Distinct nucleotide sequences in the sample also encode this CDR3. DNA of the CDR3: TGTGCCAGCAGCTTTCGTGGAGGGACCGGGGAGCTGTTTTTT. This gives the protein CASSFRGGTGELFF. The chain employs TRBV5-4 and TRBJ2-2; possibly TRBD2 for D (6 bases). From germline, CDR1 is SGHNT and CDR2 YYREEE (reference sequence). V was cut by 2 bases and J by 5 bases, with 10 bases left in between. CDR3 length: 14 residues.

The J gene is TRBJ2-3, the V gene TRBV5-1; 8 bases match TRBD1. Germline-derived CDR1 and CDR2 are SGHRS and YFSETQ. The V segment lost 7 bases and the J segment 0 bases; nucleotides outside the gene matches: 10. This CDR3 is 16 amino acids long. The CDR3 nucleotides read TGCGCCAGCCAGCCTCCGACAGGGGTCAGCACAGATACGCAGTATTTT. The encoded protein is CASQPPTGVSTDTQYF.

This chain connects TRBV7-9 to TRBJ2-7, with 8 bases aligning to TRBD2. The V gene's germline CDR1 is SEHNR and CDR2 FQNEAQ (reference sequence). The CDR3 totals 15 residues. V was pared by 3 bases and J by 7 bases, with 11 bases of the junction left unmatched. The CDR3 loop reads CASSFTGGGTDEQYF. CDR3 sequence (DNA): TGTGCCAGCAGCTTTACTGGCGGGGGGACCGATGAGCAGTACTTC.

This clone was seen only once. The chain is built from TRBV7-2 and TRBJ2-5; D is ambiguous. The CDR3 is 13 residues long. Between the trimmed V and J ends, which lost 1 base and 0 bases, there was a span of 3 bases. Germline CDR1 reads SGHTA; CDR2 reads FQGNSA. The CDR3 DNA is TGTGCCAGCAGCTTAGAGTACCAAGAGACCCAGTACTTC. Translation: CASSLEYQETQYF.

V gene TRBV7-9 combines with J gene TRBJ2-7; 7 bases match TRBD2. The CDR3 has 14 residues. Germline V gene sequence: CDR1 SEHNR, CDR2 FQNEAQ (reference sequence). After removal of 2 bases from V and 3 bases from J, the junction contained 4 bases not matched to a gene. CDR3 sequence reads: CASSLTSAGYEQYF. In nucleotides, the CDR3 is TGTGCCAGCAGCTTAACTAGCGCGGGCTACGAGCAGTACTTC. The full variable domain, rest sourced from reference TRBV7-9 and TRBJ2-7, is DTGVSQNPRHKITKRGQNVTFRCDPISEHNRLYWYRQTLGQGPEFLTYFQNEAQLEKSRLLSDRFSAERPKGSFSTLEIQRTEQGDSAMYLCASSLTSAGYEQYFGPGTRLTVT.

The chain carries TRBV7-8 and TRBJ1-1; TRBD1 matches 8 bases. After removal of 5 bases from V and 5 bases from J, the junction contained 19 bases not matched to a gene. Germline CDR1 reads SGHVS; CDR2 reads FQNEAQ. The CDR3 length is 18 residues. As DNA, the CDR3 is TGTGCCAGCAGCCCATCGACCGGACAGGGAGCAAGGGGGACTGAAGCTTTCTTT. It yields the protein CASSPSTGQGARGTEAFF.

The chain is built from TRBV27 and TRBJ2-1; 10 positions agree with TRBD2. The length of the CDR3 is 16 residues. Trimming removed 2 bases from V and 3 bases from J; junction bases left unmatched: 4. From germline, CDR1 is MNHEY and CDR2 SMNVEV (reference sequence). This CDR3 reads CASSLGASGGYNEQFF. The CDR3 DNA sequence: TGTGCCAGCAGTTTAGGGGCTAGCGGGGGCTACAATGAGCAGTTCTTC.

The V gene is TRBV4-1, the J gene TRBJ2-3; the D gene is possibly TRBD2 (6 bases). The CDR3 is 14 amino acids. The germline V gene has CDR1 MGHRA and CDR2 YSYEKL. Trimming shortened V by 4 bases and J by 4 bases, and 12 bases separated the two germline ends. The CDR3 region is CASSPTPSADTQYF. CDR3 DNA sequence: TGCGCCAGCAGCCCGACTCCTAGCGCAGATACGCAGTATTTT.

The rearrangement joins TRBV7-9 to TRBJ2-2; D possibly corresponds to TRBD2 (5 bases). CDR1 and CDR2 from the germline V gene are SEHNR and FQNEAQ (reference sequence). The CDR3 consists of 14 residues. V shed 5 bases and J shed 3 bases, with 10 bases lying between them. The CDR3 region is CASSHSEDTGELFF. CDR3 nucleotide sequence: TGTGCCAGCAGCCACTCGGAGGACACCGGGGAGCTGTTTTTT. The full variable domain, rest sourced from reference TRBV7-9 and TRBJ2-2, is DTGVSQNPRHKITKRGQNVTFRCDPISEHNRLYWYRQTLGQGPEFLTYFQNEAQLEKSRLLSDRFSAERPKGSFSTLEIQRTEQGDSAMYLCASSHSEDTGELFFGEGSRLTVL.

This CDR3 reads CASSLVRGNTEAFF. The CDR3 DNA reads as TGTGCCAGCAGCTTAGTGAGGGGTAACACTGAAGCTTTCTTT. The J gene is TRBJ1-1, the V gene TRBV13, with a weak D call TRBD1 (5 bases). The CDR3 consists of 14 residues. V was clipped by 1 base and J by 2 bases, with 8 bases between them. The germline gives CDR1 PRHDT, CDR2 FYEKMQ (reference sequence).

The V call is TRBV7-9, the J call TRBJ1-3; unclear D gene. This CDR3 is 15 amino acids long. V was trimmed by 0 bases and J by 6 bases, leaving 12 bases between them. Germline loops: CDR1 SEHNR, CDR2 FQNEAQ (reference sequence). The CDR3 loop is CASSLALGSLNTIYF. CDR3 nucleotide sequence: TGTGCCAGCAGCTTAGCGCTGGGCAGCTTAAACACCATATATTTT.

The chain has TRBV4-1 and TRBJ2-7; 7 nucleotides match TRBD1. V lost 3 bases, J lost 2 bases, and 7 bases stayed unmatched. This CDR3 has 15 amino acids. CDR1 is MGHRA, CDR2 YSYEKL, per germline. The DNA of the CDR3 is TGCGCCAGCAGCCACCAACCCGGGACAGCCTACGAGCAGTACTTC. Encoded protein: CASSHQPGTAYEQYF.

The chain is built from TRBV23-1 and TRBJ1-6, with D unclear. TRBV23-1 is labeled an ORF, and its function is uncertain. Trimming shortened V by 5 bases and J by 10 bases, and 21 bases separated the two germline ends. The CDR3 covers 16 residues. The CDR3 bases are TGCGCCAGCAGTACTCGGCCCACCGGGAGGTGCTCACCCCTCCACTTT. The encoded protein is CASSTRPTGRCSPLHF.

This sequence joins TRBV5-5 and TRBJ2-7; D is tentatively TRBD1 or TRBD2 (5 bases each). The CDR3 totals 14 residues. Per germline, CDR1 SGHKS and CDR2 YYEKEE (reference sequence). V was trimmed by 6 bases and J by 0 bases, leaving 13 bases between them. The CDR3 sequence is CASKDEGNSYEQYF. CDR3 bases: TGTGCCAGCAAGGACGAGGGGAACTCCTACGAGCAGTACTTC.

The V call is TRBV28, the J call TRBJ2-3, with D uncertain. V lost 2 bases to trimming and J lost 4 bases, with 13 bases between them. The length of the CDR3 is 15 residues. The germline CDR1 and CDR2 sequences are MDHEN and SYDVKM. This chain's CDR3 is CASSLLSRRPDTQYF. In DNA form, the CDR3 reads TGTGCCAGCAGTTTACTGAGTAGGCGGCCAGATACGCAGTATTTT.

V and J are TRBV27 and TRBJ2-7; 7 nucleotides line up with TRBD2. The CDR3 is 16 amino acids. Germline lookup yields CDR1 MNHEY and CDR2 SMNVEV (reference sequence). After removal of 4 bases from V and 4 bases from J, the junction contained 13 bases not matched to a gene. CDR3 residues: CASSSPGGPLGYEQYF. In DNA, the CDR3 is TGTGCCAGCAGTTCCCCGGGAGGACCCCTCGGATACGAGCAGTACTTC.